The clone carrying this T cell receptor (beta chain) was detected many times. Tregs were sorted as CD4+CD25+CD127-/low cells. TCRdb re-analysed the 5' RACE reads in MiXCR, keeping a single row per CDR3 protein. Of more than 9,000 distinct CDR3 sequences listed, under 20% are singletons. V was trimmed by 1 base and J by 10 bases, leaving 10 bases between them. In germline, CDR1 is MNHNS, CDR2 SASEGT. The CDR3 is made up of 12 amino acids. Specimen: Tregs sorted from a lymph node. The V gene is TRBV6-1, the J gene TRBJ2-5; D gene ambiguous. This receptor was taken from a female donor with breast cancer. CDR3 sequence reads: CASSEGGSSQYF. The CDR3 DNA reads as TGTGCCAGCAGTGAAGGGGGATCAAGCCAGTACTTC.